This T cell receptor beta chain originates from a study of blood T cell repertoires in COVID-19. About the study: Acute-phase and convalescent COVID-19 samples originated in the United States, Italy and Spain. The cDNA or gDNA used as material had been derived from T cells, B-cell-depleted T cells, or PBMCs.

Methods used by the authors: Nucleated cell counts were estimated from reference gene primer amplification. Here immunoSEQ multiplex PCR was the method, and the copy in TCRdb shows in-frame clones only, minus some. From that table come the V and J calls and clone size; the DNA was used to work out D and trimming. There are 150,000 to 200,000 clones in the sample; more than 75% occur only once, and over 15% lies in the top ten. V was pared by 4 bases and J by 0 bases, with 7 bases between. CDR1 and CDR2 from the germline V gene are SGHNT and YYREEE (reference sequence). The CDR3 has 13 amino acids. The chain couples TRBV5-4 to TRBJ2-5; D unresolved. This sequence originates from a man between 60 and 70 years old with active or convalescent COVID-19. Material for sequencing was peripheral blood. CDR3 protein: CASSAKNQETQYF. For the CDR3, the DNA is TGTGCCAGCAGCGCGAAGAACCAAGAGACCCAGTACTTC.